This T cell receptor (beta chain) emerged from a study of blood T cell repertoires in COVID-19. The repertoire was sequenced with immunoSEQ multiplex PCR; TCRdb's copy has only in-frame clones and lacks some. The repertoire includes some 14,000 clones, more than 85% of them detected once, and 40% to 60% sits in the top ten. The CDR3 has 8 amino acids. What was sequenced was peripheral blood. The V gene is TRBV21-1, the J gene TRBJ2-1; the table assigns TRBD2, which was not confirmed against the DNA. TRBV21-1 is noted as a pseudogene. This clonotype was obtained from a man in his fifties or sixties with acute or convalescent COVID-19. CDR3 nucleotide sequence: TGTGCCAGCCCCTCGCAGTTCTTC. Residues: CASPSQFF.